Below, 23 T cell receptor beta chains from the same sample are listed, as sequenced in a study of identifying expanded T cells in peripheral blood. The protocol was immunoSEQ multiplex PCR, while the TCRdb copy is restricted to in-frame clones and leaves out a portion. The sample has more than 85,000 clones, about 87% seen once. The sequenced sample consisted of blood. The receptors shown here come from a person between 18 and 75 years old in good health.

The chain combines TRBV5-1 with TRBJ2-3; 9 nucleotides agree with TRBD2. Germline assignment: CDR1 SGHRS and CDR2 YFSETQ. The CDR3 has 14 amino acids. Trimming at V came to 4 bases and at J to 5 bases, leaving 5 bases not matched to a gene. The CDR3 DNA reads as TGCGCCAGCAGCCCAGAGCGGGAGGAAGATACGCAGTATTTT. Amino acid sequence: CASSPEREEDTQYF.

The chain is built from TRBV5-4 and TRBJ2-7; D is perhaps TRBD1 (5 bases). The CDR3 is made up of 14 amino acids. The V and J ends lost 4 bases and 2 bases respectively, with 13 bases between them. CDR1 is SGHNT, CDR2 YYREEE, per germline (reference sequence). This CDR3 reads CASSTSGHPYEQYF. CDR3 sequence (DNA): TGTGCCAGCAGCACCTCCGGACACCCCTACGAGCAGTACTTC.

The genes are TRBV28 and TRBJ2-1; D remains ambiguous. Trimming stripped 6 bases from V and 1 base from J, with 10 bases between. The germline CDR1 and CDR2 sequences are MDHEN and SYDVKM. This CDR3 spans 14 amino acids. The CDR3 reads CASSLLPSYNEQFF. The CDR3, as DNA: TGTGCCAGCAGCTTGCTGCCTTCCTACAATGAGCAGTTCTTC.

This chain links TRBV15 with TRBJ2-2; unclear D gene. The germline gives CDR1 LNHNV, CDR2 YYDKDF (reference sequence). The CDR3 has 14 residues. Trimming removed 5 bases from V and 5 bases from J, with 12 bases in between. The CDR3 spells CATSPRERTGELFF. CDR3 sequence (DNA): TGTGCCACCAGCCCCCGAGAAAGGACCGGGGAGCTGTTTTTT.

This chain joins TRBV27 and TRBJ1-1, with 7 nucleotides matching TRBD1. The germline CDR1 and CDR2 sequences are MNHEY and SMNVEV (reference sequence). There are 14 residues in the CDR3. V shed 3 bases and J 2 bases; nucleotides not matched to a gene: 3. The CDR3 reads CASSFTGVNTEAFF. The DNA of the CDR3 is TGTGCCAGCAGTTTCACAGGGGTTAACACTGAAGCTTTCTTT.

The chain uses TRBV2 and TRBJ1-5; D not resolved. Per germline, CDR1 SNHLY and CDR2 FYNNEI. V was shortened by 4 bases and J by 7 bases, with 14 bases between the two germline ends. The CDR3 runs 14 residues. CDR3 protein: CASSGWSGGQPQHF. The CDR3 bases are TGTGCCAGCAGTGGGTGGTCGGGTGGGCAGCCCCAGCATTTT.

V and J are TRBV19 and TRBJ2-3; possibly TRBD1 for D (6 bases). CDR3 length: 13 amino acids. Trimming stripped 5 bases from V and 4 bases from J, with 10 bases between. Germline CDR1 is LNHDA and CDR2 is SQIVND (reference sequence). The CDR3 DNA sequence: TGTGCCAGTAGTTTCACAGGGTCAGATACGCAGTATTTT. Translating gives CASSFTGSDTQYF.

CDR3 DNA: TGTGCCAGCAGCTTAATAGCGACTAGCACAGATACGCAGTATTTT. It codes for CASSLIATSTDTQYF. The chain joins TRBV7-3 to TRBJ2-3; possibly TRBD2 for D (5 bases). Germline CDR1 is SGHTA and CDR2 is FQGTGA. V dropped 1 base and J dropped 0 bases, with 8 bases sitting between them. The CDR3 runs to 15 residues.

The CDR3 DNA follows: TGTGCCAGCAGTGATCCCGGGCTCAGGATTCCGCATTTT. As protein: CASSDPGLRIPHF. This chain joins TRBV2 and TRBJ1-5; D ambiguous. V shed 3 bases and J shed 15 bases, with 18 bases lying between them. This CDR3 has 13 amino acids. Per the germline V gene, CDR1 is SNHLY and CDR2 is FYNNEI.

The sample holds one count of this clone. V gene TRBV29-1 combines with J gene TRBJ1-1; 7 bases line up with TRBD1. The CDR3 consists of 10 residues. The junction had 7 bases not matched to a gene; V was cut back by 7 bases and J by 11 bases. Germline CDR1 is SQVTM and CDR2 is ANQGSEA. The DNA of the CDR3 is TGCAGCGCTAGAGAGGACAGGGCTTTCTTT. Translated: CSAREDRAFF.

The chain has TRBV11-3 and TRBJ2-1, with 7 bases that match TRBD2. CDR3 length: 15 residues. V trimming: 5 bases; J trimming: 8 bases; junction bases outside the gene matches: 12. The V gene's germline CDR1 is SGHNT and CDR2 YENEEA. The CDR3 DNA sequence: TGTGCCAGCAGCCGGTCGCGGGAGCGGGGCCATGAGCAGTTCTTC. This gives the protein CASSRSRERGHEQFF. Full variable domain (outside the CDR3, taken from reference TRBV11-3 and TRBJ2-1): EAGVVQSPRYKIIEKKQPVAFWCNPISGHNTLYWYLQNLGQGPELLIRYENEEAVDDSQLPKDRFSAERLKGVDSTLKIQPAELGDSAVYLCASSRSRERGHEQFFGPGTRLTVL.

CDR3 DNA sequence: TGTGCCAGCAGCCAAGGGGACTATGAGACCCAGTACTTC. Protein: CASSQGDYETQYF. The chain uses TRBV14 and TRBJ2-5, with TRBD2 matching 7 bases. Germline V gene data show CDR1 as SGHDN and CDR2 as FVKESK. V trimming: 1 base; J trimming: 5 bases; junction bases outside the gene matches: 1. The CDR3 sequence is 13 residues long.

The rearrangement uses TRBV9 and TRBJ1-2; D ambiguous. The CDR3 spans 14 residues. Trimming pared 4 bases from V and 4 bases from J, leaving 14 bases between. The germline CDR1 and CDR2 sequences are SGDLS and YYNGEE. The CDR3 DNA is TGTGCCAGCAGCACCCGAGCGAGTAGCTATGGCTACACCTTC. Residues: CASSTRASSYGYTF.

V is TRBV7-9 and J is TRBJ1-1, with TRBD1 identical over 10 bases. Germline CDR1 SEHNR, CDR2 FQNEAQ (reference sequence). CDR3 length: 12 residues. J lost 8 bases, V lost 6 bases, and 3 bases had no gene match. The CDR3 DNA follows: TGTGCCAGCAGGTTGACAGGGGGCGAAGCTTTCTTT. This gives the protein CASRLTGGEAFF.

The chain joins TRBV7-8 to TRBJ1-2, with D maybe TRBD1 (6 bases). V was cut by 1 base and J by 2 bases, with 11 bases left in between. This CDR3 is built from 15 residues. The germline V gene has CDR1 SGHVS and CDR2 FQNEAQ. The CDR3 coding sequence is TGTGCCAGCAGCTTAGGACAGGACCCAAACTATGGCTACACCTTC. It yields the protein CASSLGQDPNYGYTF. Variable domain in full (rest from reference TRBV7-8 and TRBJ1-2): GAGVSQSPRYKVAKRGQDVALRCDPISGHVSLFWYQQALGQGPEFLTYFQNEAQLDKSGLPSDRFFAERPEGSVSTLKIQRTQQEDSAVYLCASSLGQDPNYGYTFGSGTRLTVV.

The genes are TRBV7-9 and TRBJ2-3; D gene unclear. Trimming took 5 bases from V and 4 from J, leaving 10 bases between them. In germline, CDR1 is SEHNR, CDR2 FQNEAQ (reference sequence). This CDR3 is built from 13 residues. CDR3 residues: CASSKPGADTQYF. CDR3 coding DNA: TGTGCCAGCAGCAAGCCCGGAGCAGATACGCAGTATTTT.

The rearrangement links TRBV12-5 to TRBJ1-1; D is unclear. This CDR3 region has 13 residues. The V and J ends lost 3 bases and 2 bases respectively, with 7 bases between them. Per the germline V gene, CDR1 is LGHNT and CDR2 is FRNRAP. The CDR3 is CASGFESNTEAFF. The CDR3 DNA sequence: TGTGCTAGTGGTTTTGAGAGTAACACTGAAGCTTTCTTT.

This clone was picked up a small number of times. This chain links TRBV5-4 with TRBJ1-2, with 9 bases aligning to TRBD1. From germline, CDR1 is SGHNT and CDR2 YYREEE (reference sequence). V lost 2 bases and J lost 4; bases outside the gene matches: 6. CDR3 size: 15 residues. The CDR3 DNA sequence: TGTGCCAGCAGCTTACAGGGGACAGGGACCTATGGCTACACCTTC. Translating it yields CASSLQGTGTYGYTF.

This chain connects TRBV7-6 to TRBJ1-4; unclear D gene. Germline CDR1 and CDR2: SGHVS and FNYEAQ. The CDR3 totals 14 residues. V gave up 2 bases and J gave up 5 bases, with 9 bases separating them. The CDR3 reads CASSLRGNNEKLFF. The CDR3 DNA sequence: TGTGCCAGCAGCTTAAGAGGGAACAATGAAAAACTGTTTTTT.

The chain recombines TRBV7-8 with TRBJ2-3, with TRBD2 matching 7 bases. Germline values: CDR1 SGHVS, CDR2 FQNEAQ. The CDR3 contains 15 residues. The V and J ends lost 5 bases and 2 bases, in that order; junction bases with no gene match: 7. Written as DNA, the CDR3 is TGTGCCAGCAGCCCGTTGGGAGGGAACACAGATACGCAGTATTTT. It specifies CASSPLGGNTDTQYF.

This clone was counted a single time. The CDR3 bases are TGTGCCAGCACTTCTAGCGGAACCTACGAGCAGTACTTC. Its translation is CASTSSGTYEQYF. The gene calls are TRBV7-9 and TRBJ2-7, with 7 bases lining up with TRBD2. Germline V gives CDR1 SEHNR, CDR2 FQNEAQ (reference sequence). The CDR3 length is 13 residues. V dropped 7 bases and J dropped 2; count of bases not matched to a gene: 5.

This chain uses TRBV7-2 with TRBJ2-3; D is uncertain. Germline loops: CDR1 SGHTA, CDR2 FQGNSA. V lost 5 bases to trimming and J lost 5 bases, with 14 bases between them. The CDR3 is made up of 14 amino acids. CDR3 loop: CASSVAFGVDTQYF. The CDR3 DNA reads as TGTGCCAGCAGCGTGGCGTTTGGAGTAGATACGCAGTATTTT. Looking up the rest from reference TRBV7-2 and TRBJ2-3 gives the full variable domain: GAGVSQSPSNKVTEKGKDVELRCDPISGHTALYWYRQSLGQGLEFLIYFQGNSAPDKSGLPSDRFSAERTGGSVSTLTIQRTQQEDSAVYLCASSVAFGVDTQYFGPGTRLTVL.

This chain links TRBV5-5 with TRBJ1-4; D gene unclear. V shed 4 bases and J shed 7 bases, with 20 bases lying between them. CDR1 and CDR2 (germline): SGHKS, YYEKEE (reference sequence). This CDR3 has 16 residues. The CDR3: CASSQTWIEMSEKLFF. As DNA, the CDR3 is TGTGCCAGCAGCCAAACCTGGATAGAGATGAGTGAAAAACTGTTTTTT.